Shown below are 24 T cell receptor beta chains from a single sample sequenced in a study of shared clonotypes between healthy human individuals. The table came from immunoSEQ multiplex PCR; TCRdb's copy has only in-frame clones and leaves some out. The data hold fewer than 650,000 clones, with around 80% observed a single time. Input material: PBMCs. The origin of the receptors is a middle-aged woman in good health. Some clones in this sample may be carry-over from other donors' samples.

V and J are TRBV7-2 and TRBJ2-1, with 10 bases matching TRBD2. CDR3 size: 15 residues. V lost 7 bases and J lost 2; bases outside the gene matches: 5. CDR1 SGHTA and CDR2 FQGNSA come from the germline V gene. The CDR3, as DNA: TGTGCCAGCACCGCCCTAGCGGGAGCCTACAATGAGCAGTTCTTC. Amino acids: CASTALAGAYNEQFF.

This clone is a singleton in its sample. The rearrangement links TRBV21-1 to TRBJ2-7. TRBV21-1 is labeled a pseudogene. The CDR3 runs 13 residues. In DNA, the CDR3 is TGTGCCAGCAGCAAAGCGCTCCCCTACGAGCAGTACTTC. It is translated as CASSKALPYEQYF.

This clone appeared a few times. CDR3 sequence: CASTHLILNQPQHF. CDR3 DNA sequence: TGTGCCAGCACTCATCTCATTTTAAATCAGCCCCAGCATTTT. The chain links TRBV28 to TRBJ1-5; D gene uncertain. Germline CDR1 reads MDHEN; CDR2 reads SYDVKM. The CDR3 extends over 14 amino acids. With 7 bases removed from V and 4 bases from J, the gap between germline ends came to 14 bases.

This sequence joins TRBV30 and TRBJ2-1, with D possibly TRBD1 on 5 matching bases. CDR1 is GTSNPN and CDR2 is SVGIG in the germline V gene (reference sequence). The CDR3 covers 14 residues. Trimming took 7 bases from V and 0 from J, leaving 13 bases between them. In DNA, the CDR3 is TGTGCCTTAGACAGAGGTTCCTCCTACAATGAGCAGTTCTTC. It yields the protein CALDRGSSYNEQFF.

The CDR3 nucleotides are TGTGCCAGCAGTCGGACTAGCGGGAGATTGAGCACCGGGGAGCTGTTTTTT. This sequence encodes CASSRTSGRLSTGELFF. This chain connects TRBV27 to TRBJ2-2; 13 bases are a match to TRBD2. V was pared by 5 bases and J by 4 bases, with 7 bases of the junction left unmatched. The CDR3 has 17 amino acids. Looked up from germline, CDR1 is MNHEY and CDR2 is SMNVEV (reference sequence).

The table lists this clone with many counts. The chain is built from TRBV7-9 and TRBJ1-4; unclear D gene. Germline V gene data show CDR1 as SEHNR and CDR2 as FQNEAQ (reference sequence). The CDR3 totals 12 residues. Deletions cut 1 base from V and 10 bases from J, with 7 bases between. The DNA for the CDR3 is TGTGCCAGCAGCTTAGAGGTTGGAAAACTGTTTTTT. Its translation: CASSLEVGKLFF.

The V gene is TRBV6-5, the J gene TRBJ1-1; D perhaps matches TRBD1 (5 bases). This CDR3 comprises 14 residues. Between the trimmed V and J ends, which lost 4 bases and 5 bases, there was a span of 14 bases. CDR1 is MNHEY and CDR2 is SVGAGI in the germline V gene. This CDR3 is CASSWRPQGTEAFF. The CDR3 region has the DNA TGTGCCAGCAGTTGGAGACCTCAGGGTACTGAAGCTTTCTTT.

The gene calls are TRBV11-2 and TRBJ2-7, with D possibly TRBD2 on 7 matching bases. Germline CDR1 SGHAT, CDR2 FQNNGV. The CDR3 extends over 16 amino acids. V gave up 4 bases and J gave up 0 bases, with 16 bases separating them. In nucleotides, the CDR3 is TGTGCCAGCAGCTCCCTTAAGGGAGGGGGCTCCTACGAGCAGTACTTC. Protein: CASSSLKGGGSYEQYF.

The chain combines TRBV11-2 with TRBJ2-7; TRBD2 is a possible D gene (6 bases). Germline V gene sequence: CDR1 SGHAT, CDR2 FQNNGV. CDR3 length: 14 residues. Trimming cost V 5 bases and J 3 bases, with 14 bases left between them. The CDR3 sequence is CASSHSGGNYEQYF. For the CDR3, the DNA is TGTGCCAGCAGCCATAGCGGTGGGAACTACGAGCAGTACTTC.

The V and J genes are TRBV28 and TRBJ2-2; 8 nucleotides match TRBD1. V trimming: 6 bases; J trimming: 3 bases; junction bases outside the gene matches: 3. The CDR3 extends over 14 amino acids. The germline V gene encodes CDR1 MDHEN and CDR2 SYDVKM. DNA for the CDR3: TGTGCCAGCAGACCGGGACAGGACACCGGGGAGCTGTTTTTT. Protein product: CASRPGQDTGELFF.

This clone was seen a few times. The chain carries TRBV28 and TRBJ1-1; no clear D gene. This CDR3 has 15 amino acids. Germline-derived CDR1 and CDR2 are MDHEN and SYDVKM. V was trimmed by 7 bases and J by 0 bases, leaving 15 bases between them. In nucleotides, the CDR3 is TGTGCCAGCACCCGCCTGGACGCGTTGAACACTGAAGCTTTCTTT. This gives the protein CASTRLDALNTEAFF. Together with reference TRBV28 and TRBJ1-1, the CDR3 gives the full variable domain: DVKVTQSSRYLVKRTGEKVFLECVQDMDHENMFWYRQDPGLGLRLIYFSYDVKMKEKGDIPEGYSVSREKKERFSLILESASTNQTSMYLCASTRLDALNTEAFFGQGTRLTVV.

V and J are TRBV11-2 and TRBJ2-5; D is undetermined. Germline loops: CDR1 SGHAT, CDR2 FQNNGV. Trimming took 5 bases from V and 3 from J, leaving 16 bases between them. The CDR3 covers 15 residues. CDR3 amino acids: CASSRVGGEEETQYF. In DNA form, the CDR3 reads TGTGCCAGCAGCAGGGTGGGTGGGGAAGAAGAGACCCAGTACTTC.

This clone has more than one count but fewer than ten. Other DNA variants within this sample encode the same CDR3. J is TRBJ1-1 and V is TRBV5-1; a weak D match, TRBD1 (5 bases). CDR1 SGHRS and CDR2 YFSETQ come from the germline V gene. CDR3 size: 14 residues. V was pared by 4 bases and J by 0 bases, with 10 bases between. The CDR3 sequence: CASSPGTVNTEAFF. CDR3 bases: TGCGCCAGCAGCCCCGGGACGGTGAACACTGAAGCTTTCTTT.

This chain links TRBV28 with TRBJ2-7; TRBD1 matches at 10 bases. The germline gives CDR1 MDHEN, CDR2 SYDVKM. V lost 5 bases and J lost 2; bases outside the gene matches: 3. The CDR3 spans 14 residues. The CDR3 DNA is TGTGCCAGCAGTCCCGGACAGGGGGCCTACGAGCAGTACTTC. Translating it yields CASSPGQGAYEQYF.

Only one count was recorded for this clone. The V call is TRBV29-1, the J call TRBJ1-4; 7 bases are shared with TRBD1. The J segment lost 5 bases and the V segment lost 5 bases, leaving 11 bases of the junction unmatched. This CDR3 is built from 15 residues. The V gene's germline CDR1 is SQVTM and CDR2 ANQGSEA. CDR3 in amino acids: CSVRLTDRENEKLFF. The CDR3 nucleotides are TGCAGCGTTCGTTTAACAGACAGGGAGAATGAAAAACTGTTTTTT.

There are many counts of this clone. The rearrangement links TRBV27 to TRBJ2-3; D is unresolved. Germline V gene data show CDR1 as MNHEY and CDR2 as SMNVEV (reference sequence). With 3 bases removed from V and 2 bases from J, the gap between germline ends came to 12 bases. This CDR3 spans 15 amino acids. The CDR3 sequence is CASSLGFSDTDTQYF. Written as DNA, the CDR3 is TGTGCCAGCAGTTTGGGGTTCTCGGACACAGATACGCAGTATTTT.

This clone appeared a single time. One base separates it from a far larger clone, so it is likely a read error. The chain employs TRBV29-1 and TRBJ1-1; D is possibly TRBD1 (6 bases). V was trimmed by 7 bases and J by 6 bases, leaving 18 bases between them. The CDR3 runs to 13 residues. Germline assignment: CDR1 SQVTM and CDR2 ANQGSEA. CDR3 residues: CSAVRTEGSEAFF. The CDR3 DNA reads TGCAGCGCTGTTAGGACAGAGGGCTCTGAAGCTTTCTTT.

The chain employs TRBV19 and TRBJ1-4; D remains unclear. Trimming pared 1 base from V and 3 bases from J, leaving 0 bases between. CDR3 length: 12 amino acids. Germline V gene data show CDR1 as LNHDA and CDR2 as SQIVND (reference sequence). The CDR3 DNA reads as TGTGCCAGTAGTATAGCTAATGAAAAACTGTTTTTT. Residues: CASSIANEKLFF.

Details on this clone: A much larger clonotype is one base distant, so this may be a read error. The V call is TRBV30, the J call TRBJ1-3, with a possible D match to TRBD1 (5 bases). The V gene lost 3 bases and the J gene lost 6 bases, with 21 bases spanning the gap. This CDR3 is built from 16 residues. Germline V gene sequence: CDR1 GTSNPN, CDR2 SVGIG (reference sequence). The CDR3 DNA sequence: TGTGCCTGGAGCCGCGGAGGGGCAGGGACCTTAAACACCATATATTTT. Residues: CAWSRGGAGTLNTIYF. The full variable domain, rest sourced from reference TRBV30 and TRBJ1-3, is SQTIHQWPATLVQPVGSPLSLECTVEGTSNPNLYWYRQAAGRGLQLLFYSVGIGQISSEVPQNLSASRPQDRQFILSSKKLLLSDSGFYLCAWSRGGAGTLNTIYFGEGSWLTVV.

CDR3 region: CAWSKDANYGYTF. For the CDR3, the DNA is TGTGCCTGGAGTAAGGACGCTAACTATGGCTACACCTTC. The chain is built from TRBV30 and TRBJ1-2; D remains unclear. Germline CDR1 is GTSNPN and CDR2 is SVGIG (reference sequence). With 2 bases removed from V and 0 bases from J, the gap between germline ends came to 7 bases. The CDR3 extends over 13 amino acids. Full variable domain (remainder filled in from reference TRBV30 and TRBJ1-2): SQTIHQWPATLVQPVGSPLSLECTVEGTSNPNLYWYRQAAGRGLQLLFYSVGIGQISSEVPQNLSASRPQDRQFILSSKKLLLSDSGFYLCAWSKDANYGYTFGSGTRLTVV.

The V and J genes are TRBV5-6 and TRBJ2-1; D not certain. The CDR3 has 12 residues. Trimming stripped 2 bases from V and 9 bases from J, with 9 bases between. CDR1 and CDR2 from the germline V gene are SGHDT and YYEEEE. DNA for the CDR3: TGTGCCAGCAGCTTCGTAGATGGTGAGCAGTTCTTC. This encodes CASSFVDGEQFF. The variable domain in full, completed from reference TRBV5-6 and TRBJ2-1, reads DAGVTQSPTHLIKTRGQQVTLRCSPKSGHDTVSWYQQALGQGPQFIFQYYEEEERQRGNFPDRFSGHQFPNYSSELNVNALLLGDSALYLCASSFVDGEQFFGPGTRLTVL.

Points on this clone: With a much larger clone just one base away, this may be a read error. The chain is built from TRBV7-8 and TRBJ2-1; D remains unclear. V lost 6 bases to trimming and J lost 1 base, with 4 bases between them. Per germline, CDR1 SGHVS and CDR2 FQNEAQ. The CDR3 runs 12 residues. Written as DNA, the CDR3 is TGTGCCAGCAGGGGGTCCTACAATGAGCAGTTCTTC. It encodes CASRGSYNEQFF. Full variable domain (outside the CDR3, taken from reference TRBV7-8 and TRBJ2-1): GAGVSQSPRYKVAKRGQDVALRCDPISGHVSLFWYQQALGQGPEFLTYFQNEAQLDKSGLPSDRFFAERPEGSVSTLKIQRTQQEDSAVYLCASRGSYNEQFFGPGTRLTVL.

The V and J genes are TRBV9 and TRBJ2-5; possible D gene TRBD1, 7 bases. Near its end, the DNA agrees better with TRBJ2-7, so the J call may be wrong. Germline loops: CDR1 SGDLS, CDR2 YYNGEE. CDR3 size: 15 residues. The CDR3 DNA is TGTGCCAGCAGCCTCGGGGGACAGCACATCTACGAGCAGTACTTC. It translates to CASSLGGQHIYEQYF.

The chain carries TRBV5-4 and TRBJ1-2; 11 positions match TRBD1. Germline lookup yields CDR1 SGHNT and CDR2 YYREEE (reference sequence). This CDR3 spans 16 amino acids. The ends lost 0 bases at V and 3 bases at J; junction bases unmatched: 4. The CDR3 nucleotides are TGTGCCAGCAGCTTGGATGGACAGGGGGCGGACTATGGCTACACCTTC. The encoded protein is CASSLDGQGADYGYTF.